The following is a T cell receptor beta chain sequence with its context. The sample is drawn from a study of control samples from healthy donors and cancer patients. The data were produced by immunoSEQ multiplex PCR, yet TCRdb's version contains in-frame clones alone and is incomplete. Of 25,000 to 35,000 clones detected, just under 90% appear once; the ten largest clones hold roughly 1.5%. The CDR3 has 12 amino acids. Germline-derived CDR1 and CDR2 are MNHNY and SVGAGI (reference sequence). V was pared by 6 bases and J by 8 bases, with 13 bases between. The chain has TRBV6-6 and TRBJ1-2; D is undetermined. Sequencing was carried out using PBMCs. The sequence came from a woman aged 40 to 50 with lung cancer. CDR3 region: CASRDRLVGYTF. In DNA form, the CDR3 reads TGTGCCAGCAGGGATAGACTAGTGGGCTACACCTTC.